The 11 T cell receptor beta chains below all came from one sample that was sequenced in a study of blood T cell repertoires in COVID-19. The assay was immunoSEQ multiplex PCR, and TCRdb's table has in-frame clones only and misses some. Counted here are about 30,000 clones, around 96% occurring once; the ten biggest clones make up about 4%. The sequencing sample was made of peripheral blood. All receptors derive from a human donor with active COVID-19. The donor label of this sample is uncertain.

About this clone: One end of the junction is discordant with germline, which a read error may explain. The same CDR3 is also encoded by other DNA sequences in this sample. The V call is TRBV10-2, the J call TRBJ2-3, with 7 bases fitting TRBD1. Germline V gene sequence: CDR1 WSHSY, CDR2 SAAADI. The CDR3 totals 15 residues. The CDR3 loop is CASSEDRAGGDTQYF. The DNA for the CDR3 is TGCGCCAGCAGTGAGGACAGGGCAGGGGGAGATACACAGTATTTT.

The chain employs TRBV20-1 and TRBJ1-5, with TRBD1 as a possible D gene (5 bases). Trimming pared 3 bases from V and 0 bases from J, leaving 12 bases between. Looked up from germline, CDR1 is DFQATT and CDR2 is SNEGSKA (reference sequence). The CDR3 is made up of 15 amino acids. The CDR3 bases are TGCAGTGCTAGTGTCGTCGGGGGTAGCAATCAGCCCCAGCATTTT. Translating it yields CSASVVGGSNQPQHF.

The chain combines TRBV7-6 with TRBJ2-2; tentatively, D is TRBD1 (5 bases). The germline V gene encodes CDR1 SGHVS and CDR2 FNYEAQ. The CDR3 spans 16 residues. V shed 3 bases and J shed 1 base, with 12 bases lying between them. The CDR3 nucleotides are TGTGCCAGCAGCTTTGATCAGGGTCGGAACACCGGGGAGCTGTTTTTT. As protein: CASSFDQGRNTGELFF.

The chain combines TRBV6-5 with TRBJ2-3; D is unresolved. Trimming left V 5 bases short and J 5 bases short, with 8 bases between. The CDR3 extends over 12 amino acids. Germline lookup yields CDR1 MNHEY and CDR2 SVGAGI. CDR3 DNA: TGTGCCAGCAGTACGAGTCTAGATACGCAGTATTTT. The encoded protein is CASSTSLDTQYF.

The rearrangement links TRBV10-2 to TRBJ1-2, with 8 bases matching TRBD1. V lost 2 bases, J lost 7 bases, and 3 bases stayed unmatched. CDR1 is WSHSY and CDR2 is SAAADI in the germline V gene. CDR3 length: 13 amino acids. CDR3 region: CASSEDRGGGYTF. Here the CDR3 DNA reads TGCGCCAGCAGTGAGGACAGGGGTGGTGGCTACACCTTC.

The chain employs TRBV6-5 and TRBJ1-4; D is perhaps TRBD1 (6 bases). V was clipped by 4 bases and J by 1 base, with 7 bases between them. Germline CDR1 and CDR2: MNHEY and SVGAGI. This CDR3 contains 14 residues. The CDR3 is CASSLDRTNEKLFF. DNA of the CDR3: TGTGCCAGCAGTTTGGACAGAACTAATGAAAAACTGTTTTTT.

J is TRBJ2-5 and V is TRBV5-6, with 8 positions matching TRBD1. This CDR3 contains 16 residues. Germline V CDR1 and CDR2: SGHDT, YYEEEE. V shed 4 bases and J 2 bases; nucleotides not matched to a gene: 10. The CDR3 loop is CASSLRQGFGQETQYF. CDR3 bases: TGTGCCAGCAGCCTGAGACAGGGGTTCGGTCAAGAGACCCAGTACTTC.

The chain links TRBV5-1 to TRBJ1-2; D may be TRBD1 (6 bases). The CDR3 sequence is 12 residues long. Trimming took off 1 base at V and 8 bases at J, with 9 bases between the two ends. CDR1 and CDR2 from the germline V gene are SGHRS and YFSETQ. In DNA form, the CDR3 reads TGCGCCAGCAGCTTGCAGGGGCTCGGCTACACCTTC. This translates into CASSLQGLGYTF.

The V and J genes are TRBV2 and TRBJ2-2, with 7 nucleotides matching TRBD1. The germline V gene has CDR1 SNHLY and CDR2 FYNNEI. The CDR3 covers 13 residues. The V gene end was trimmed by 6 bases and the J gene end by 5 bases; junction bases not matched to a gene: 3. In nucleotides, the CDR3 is TGTGCCAGCAGACAGGGGAATACCGGGGAGCTGTTTTTT. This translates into CASRQGNTGELFF.

This CDR3 is CAWSPLAYRNEQFF. The CDR3 DNA follows: TGTGCCTGGTCCCCACTAGCGTATAGAAATGAGCAGTTCTTC. V gene TRBV30 combines with J gene TRBJ2-1, with 7 bases fitting TRBD2. With 5 bases clipped from V and 7 bases from J, the junction kept 11 bases outside the gene matches. Germline CDR1 is GTSNPN and CDR2 is SVGIG (reference sequence). This CDR3 has 14 amino acids.

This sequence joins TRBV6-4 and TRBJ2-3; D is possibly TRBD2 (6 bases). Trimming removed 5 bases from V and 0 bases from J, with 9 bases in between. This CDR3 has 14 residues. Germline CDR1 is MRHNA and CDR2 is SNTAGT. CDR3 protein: CASSKGLSTDTQYF. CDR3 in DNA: TGTGCCAGCAGTAAGGGACTGAGCACAGATACGCAGTATTTT.